Following are 12 T cell receptor beta chains from one sample sequenced in a study of beta chain features in type 1 diabetes. Reverse transcribing all isolated RNA meant expressed TCRB transcripts were sequenced. The table came from immunoSEQ multiplex PCR; TCRdb's copy has only in-frame clones and leaves some out. The repertoire holds about 190,000 clones, with less than 10% as singletons. Study findings and constraints: In every one of the four CD4+ subsets, TCRB CDR3s were moderately but significantly shorter in Type 1 diabetes patients.

No antigen has been assigned to these receptors. Sequenced sample: central memory CD4+ T cells from blood. All receptors come from a young man with type 1 diabetes.

This chain connects TRBV7-8 to TRBJ2-1, with TRBD2 identical over 9 bases. The CDR3 has 17 residues. The germline gives CDR1 SGHVS, CDR2 FQNEAQ. V was pared by 1 base and J by 4 bases, with 8 bases of the junction left unmatched. CDR3 loop: CASSLGGSGGSYNEQFF. The DNA of the CDR3 is TGTGCCAGCAGCTTAGGTGGGAGCGGGGGGTCATACAATGAGCAGTTCTTC.

This clone appeared a few times. V usage is TRBV4-3 and J usage is TRBJ2-4, with TRBD1 matching over 7 bases. With 4 bases clipped from V and 7 bases from J, the junction kept 7 bases outside the gene matches. This CDR3 has 14 residues. CDR1 and CDR2 from the germline V gene are LGHNA and YSLEER. The CDR3 loop reads CASSPVTGANIQYF. The CDR3 DNA sequence: TGCGCCAGCAGCCCCGTAACAGGGGCGAACATTCAGTACTTC.

V and J are TRBV19 and TRBJ2-2; 7 bases are shared with TRBD2. Germline-derived CDR1 and CDR2 are LNHDA and SQIVND (reference sequence). J was trimmed by 6 bases and V by 10 bases; bases with no gene match: 14. This CDR3 contains 15 residues. CDR3 in amino acids: CATRFRGVEAGELFF. CDR3 bases: TGTGCCACTCGTTTCCGGGGGGTTGAGGCCGGGGAGCTGTTTTTT.

This clone was seen a handful of times. The J gene is TRBJ2-5, the V gene TRBV11-2, with 7 positions matching TRBD2. The end of the DNA aligns better with TRBJ2-7, so the J call may be wrong. The CDR3 length is 18 residues. Per the germline V gene, CDR1 is SGHAT and CDR2 is FQNNGV. CDR3: CASSLLASGLGTLYEQYF. DNA of the CDR3: TGTGCCAGCAGCTTACTCGCTAGCGGACTTGGGACCCTCTACGAGCAGTACTTC.

This clone was counted only a few times. The chain employs TRBV7-2 and TRBJ2-2, with a possible D match to TRBD2 (6 bases). V gave up 2 bases and J gave up 6 bases, with 10 bases separating them. The germline V gene encodes CDR1 SGHTA and CDR2 FQGNSA. This CDR3 has 14 amino acids. The CDR3 reads CASSLRRGAGELFF. DNA for the CDR3: TGTGCCAGCAGCTTAAGGCGCGGGGCCGGGGAGCTGTTTTTT.

The chain links TRBV5-1 to TRBJ2-1, with TRBD1 matching over 8 bases. The CDR3 length is 14 residues. CDR1 is SGHRS, CDR2 YFSETQ, per germline. V dropped 0 bases and J dropped 5; count of bases not matched to a gene: 1. The CDR3 here is CASSLGQGHNEQFF. The DNA of the CDR3 is TGCGCCAGCAGCTTGGGACAGGGGCACAATGAGCAGTTCTTC.

The chain recombines TRBV28 with TRBJ2-3; D uncertain. The CDR3 has 13 amino acids. Trimming stripped 7 bases from V and 4 bases from J, with 12 bases between. Germline V lookup: CDR1 MDHEN, CDR2 SYDVKM. Written as DNA, the CDR3 is TGTGCCAGCAACGCGCATCTCGCAGATACGCAGTATTTT. Translated: CASNAHLADTQYF.

This clone was seen a few times. This rearrangement joins TRBV11-2 to TRBJ2-3, with 13 bases aligning to TRBD2. V trimming: 1 base; J trimming: 3 bases; junction bases outside the gene matches: 4. CDR1 is SGHAT and CDR2 is FQNNGV in the germline V gene. CDR3 length: 17 residues. The CDR3 is CASSLGGTSGVTDTQYF. DNA of the CDR3: TGTGCCAGCAGCTTAGGGGGGACTAGCGGGGTTACAGATACGCAGTATTTT.

This clone was detected only a few times. CDR3 sequence reads: CASSSPYDIYGYTF. CDR3 in DNA: TGTGCCAGCAGTTCTCCCTACGATATCTATGGCTACACCTTC. The J gene is TRBJ1-2, the V gene TRBV6-5; D uncertain. V was pared by 4 bases and J by 4 bases, with 13 bases between. There are 14 residues in the CDR3. Germline-derived CDR1 and CDR2 are MNHEY and SVGAGI.

V and J are TRBV4-2 and TRBJ2-2, with 7 bases aligning to TRBD1. The V segment lost 5 bases and the J segment 3 bases; nucleotides outside the gene matches: 6. This CDR3 spans 15 amino acids. Germline values: CDR1 LGHNA, CDR2 YNFKEQ. The CDR3 DNA follows: TGTGCCAGCAGCTTACAGGGGCAGGACACCGGGGAGCTGTTTTTT. Protein: CASSLQGQDTGELFF.

A single count supports this clone. The chain has TRBV2 and TRBJ2-5; 8 bases are a match to TRBD1. The CDR3 loop spans 14 amino acids. Germline CDR1 reads SNHLY; CDR2 reads FYNNEI. Unmatched junction bases numbered 5, after V lost 6 bases and J lost 2 bases. Here the CDR3 reads CASRGQVRQETQYF. The CDR3 DNA is TGTGCCAGCAGGGGACAGGTTAGACAAGAGACCCAGTACTTC.

The table lists this clone with many counts. The V call is TRBV18, the J call TRBJ2-1; 8 bases match TRBD2. CDR3 length equals 14 residues. Germline-derived CDR1 and CDR2 are KGHSH and LQKENI. Losses at the gene ends were 0 bases for V and 7 bases for J; bases not matched to a gene: 2. In DNA, the CDR3 is TGTGCCAGCTCACCACCGCCTAGCGGGAATGAGCAGTTCTTC. It specifies CASSPPPSGNEQFF. The whole variable domain, remainder taken from reference TRBV18 and TRBJ2-1, is NAGVMQNPRHLVRRRGQEARLRCSPMKGHSHVYWYRQLPEEGLKFMVYLQKENIIDESGMPKERFSAEFPKEGPSILRIQQVVRGDSAAYFCASSPPPSGNEQFFGPGTRLTVL.